This TCR beta chain was sequenced for a study of T-cell memory formation after mild COVID-19 (dated by TCRdb to the early 2020s). For the study in its entirety: TCR sequence clusters from the two donors were found to be largely donor specific. Longitudinal TCRalpha and TCRbeta repertoire sequencing tracked T-cell clones expanding and contracting after mild COVID-19 in a couple of donors. Two young, previously healthy adult volunteers, one female and one male, were included in the cohort. Overall study outcomes, separate from this receptor: Whether the second-wave clones peaking on day 37 were SARS-CoV-2 specific was not confirmed. Balanced CD4/CD8 phenotypes were observed for clones contracting from day 15 to 85, whereas a bias towards CD4+ was observed for a second wave of clones expanding from day 15 to 37. Some responding clones were detected in pre-infection memory, which suggested that pre-existing cross-reactive memory T cells had joined the SARS-CoV-2 response. Contracting CD4+ clones turned up mainly in the CM and EM memory subsets, whereas EMRA was where CD8+ clones were enriched. Only a couple of mild cases were covered in the study, and larger cohorts including severe cases with pre-infection samples were considered necessary.

Reads for this sample came from an Illumina NovaSeq 6000. cDNA libraries for TCRalpha and TCRbeta were prepared by 5'RACE using constant-segment primers, with sample barcodes and unique molecular identifiers added. RNA was extracted from every sample with Trizol reagent. Library amplification was performed in two PCR steps, and a second sample barcode and Illumina TruSeq adapters were introduced in the second step. The libraries were sequenced on an Illumina NovaSeq using 2 x 150 bp paired-end reads. The study's processing was this. Demultiplexing of reads and collapsing into UMI-guided consensus sequences were performed with migec v1.2.7. With mixcr v2.1.11, UMI consensuses were aligned to TRA and TRB V and J templates and assembled into clonotypes. A clonotype was counted as expanded or contracted only when both edgeR and NoisET called the clonotype significant, with the noise models trained on biological replicates. edgeR calls used a false discovery rate-adjusted p below 0.01 and a log2 fold-change threshold of 1. As an exploratory analysis of dynamics, max-normalized trajectories of the 1000 most abundant clonotypes were examined with PCA combined with hierarchical clustering. Separately sequenced CD4+ and CD8+ repertoires were used to assign a CD4 or CD8 phenotype to each responding clone. The public reads were quality trimmed at Q25 with fastp and then assembled into clones with MiXCR by TCRdb, keeping productive beta chains. Entries are consolidated by CDR3 protein sequence, retaining the most common genes and DNA. TCRdb's processing, not the authors' own work, is the source of the V and J calls. The sample table lists fewer than 700,000 distinct CDR3 sequences, 15% to 20% of them with a count of one. The ten largest clones add up to 9.5% to 15% of the sample.

Ficoll-Paque density gradient centrifugation was the method used to isolate PBMCs. A word on this clonotype: What antigen it recognizes has not been identified. Base quality data are lacking; no much larger clone is found one base away.

The source is an adult woman who had mild COVID-19 (a few samples of this study predate the infection). The sample titles of this study are shuffled in the database, so cell type and time point are left out; the donor was told from shared clones. What was sequenced was PBMCs or a T cell subset sorted from them (not recorded which).

The nucleotide sequence is given as TGTGCCAGCAGCCTCCCTTTGATGGAAGCTTTCTTT. Its coded protein is CASSLPLMEAFF. The chain was built from TRBV12-3 or TRBV12-4 and TRBJ1-1; too little of a D gene remains to name it. V is reduced by 6 bases and J by 8 bases, leaving a spacing of 13 bases between them. The CDR3, from cysteine to phenylalanine, totals 12 residues. The read is trimmed to its CDR3 DNA, 36 bases read in frame from base 1.